A single T cell receptor (beta chain) is shown here with its context. Its cognate antigen is unknown. These data are taken from a study of cytomegalovirus exposure and HLA in healthy donors. Study details: Of the donors genotyped, 398 in all, 65% to 90% fell in the Caucasian-associated ancestry cluster.

The V and J ends lost 0 bases and 4 bases, in that order; junction bases with no gene match: 8. The CDR3 is 17 residues long. Germline V lookup: CDR1 SGHAT, CDR2 FQNNGV. Primers for the PCR totalled 60 Vbeta and 13 Jbeta. TCRdb's copy holds only in-frame clones and misses some; the assay was immunoSEQ multiplex PCR. Among about 130,000 clones listed, around 73% were seen once. Findings and caveats of the study: Evidence from a later analysis indicated that most CMV-associated TCR beta chains looked HLA-restricted. Rarity characterized most TCR sequences, yet some public TCRs appeared in many donors. A later examination showed that TCR association rates differed by HLA locus, with DRB1 most and HLA-C fewest.

The clonotype was recovered from a female donor in good health and CMV-seronegative. Material: PBMCs. The rearrangement joins TRBV11-2 to TRBJ1-2, with 10 bases fitting TRBD1. The chain's CDR3 is CASSLDHGTGEIYGYTF. The CDR3 DNA follows: TGTGCCAGCAGCTTAGATCATGGGACAGGGGAGATCTATGGCTACACCTTC.